One sample yielded the 30 T cell receptor beta chains listed below, sequenced in a study of CD8 T cells in ankylosing spondylitis. One entry per CDR3 protein, called by TCRdb with MiXCR from the 5' RACE reads. The sample yields a few hundred thousand distinct CDR3 sequences, around 25% seen once. The sequenced material came from blood, either unsorted or a sorted T cell fraction (not recorded which). These receptor sequences come from a male donor with ankylosing spondylitis or in good health (not recorded which).

This clonotype was seen ten or more times. V usage is TRBV5-6 and J usage is TRBJ2-1; either TRBD1 or TRBD2 may fit D (5 bases each). The CDR3 runs 16 residues. CDR1 and CDR2 (germline): SGHDT, YYEEEE. V was trimmed by 7 bases and J by 2 bases, leaving 19 bases between them. This CDR3 reads CASGQGWGKPYNEQFF. For the CDR3, the DNA is TGTGCCAGCGGACAAGGATGGGGGAAACCCTACAATGAGCAGTTCTTC.

This clonotype has at least ten counts. The gene calls are TRBV12-3 or TRBV12-4 and TRBJ2-3, with D perhaps matching TRBD1 or TRBD2 (5 bases each). The V gene lost 6 bases and the J gene lost 2 bases, with 9 bases spanning the gap. The CDR3 contains 13 residues. The chain's CDR3 is CASSPGTTDTQYF. The DNA of the CDR3 is TGTGCCAGCAGCCCAGGGACCACAGATACGCAGTATTTT.

This clonotype was seen a few times. This rearrangement joins TRBV5-1 to TRBJ2-5; TRBD2 matches 8 bases. Germline V gives CDR1 SGHRS, CDR2 YFSETQ. J gave up 2 bases and V 6 bases, and 3 bases lay outside the gene matches. This CDR3 has 13 residues. The CDR3 here is CASNSGGQETQYF. CDR3 coding DNA: TGCGCCAGCAACAGCGGGGGACAAGAGACCCAGTACTTC. The full variable domain, its missing parts supplied by reference TRBV5-1 and TRBJ2-5, is KAGVTQTPRYLIKTRGQQVTLSCSPISGHRSVSWYQQTPGQGLQFLFEYFSETQRNKGNFPGRFSGRQFSNSRSEMNVSTLELGDSALYLCASNSGGQETQYFGPGTRLLVL.

The V and J genes are TRBV20-1 and TRBJ2-1; D is possibly TRBD2 (5 bases). This CDR3 has 14 amino acids. Germline CDR1 DFQATT, CDR2 SNEGSKA (reference sequence). The ends were cut back, 4 bases at V and 0 bases at J, with 10 bases in the middle. The CDR3 spells CSATLRGSYNEQFF. The CDR3 DNA sequence: TGCAGTGCTACTCTCCGGGGCTCCTACAATGAGCAGTTCTTC.

V and J are TRBV12-3 or TRBV12-4 and TRBJ2-4; TRBD2 is a possible D gene (6 bases). The ends were cut back, 5 bases at V and 8 bases at J, with 10 bases in the middle. The CDR3 loop spans 12 amino acids. CDR3 sequence (DNA): TGTGCCAGCAGTCCCTGGGGGGACATTCAGTACTTC. The encoded protein is CASSPWGDIQYF.

This clonotype has a count of ten or more. The J gene is TRBJ2-1, the V gene TRBV29-1; D is ambiguous. This CDR3 contains 16 residues. Germline-derived CDR1 and CDR2 are SQVTM and ANQGSEA. V was pared by 5 bases and J by 0 bases, with 17 bases between. The CDR3 nucleotides read TGCAGCGTTATAGGAAGGGCCCCAAGCTCCTACAATGAGCAGTTCTTC. Amino acids: CSVIGRAPSSYNEQFF.

This clonotype was seen many times. The chain combines TRBV12-3 or TRBV12-4 with TRBJ2-3; D is uncertain. The CDR3 is 11 residues long. V was cut by 3 bases and J by 6 bases, with 4 bases left in between. CDR3 region: CASSLLDTQYF. The DNA for the CDR3 is TGTGCCAGCAGTTTGTTGGATACGCAGTATTTT.

This clonotype was counted at least ten times. This chain connects TRBV6-5 to TRBJ1-3; no definite D call. The germline V gene has CDR1 MNHEY and CDR2 SVGAGI. Trimming stripped 5 bases from V and 3 bases from J, with 2 bases between. The CDR3 covers 11 residues. The CDR3 DNA is TGTGCCAGCAGTAATGGAAACACCATATATTTT. It codes for CASSNGNTIYF.

In this sample, this clonotype turned up many times. V usage is TRBV11-2 and J usage is TRBJ2-7, with 8 bases lining up with TRBD1. The CDR3 has 15 amino acids. CDR1 is SGHAT, CDR2 FQNNGV, per germline. V gave up 5 bases and J gave up 0 bases; unmatched junction bases: 6. CDR3 loop: CASSINRGSSYEQYF. In DNA, the CDR3 is TGTGCCAGCAGCATAAACAGGGGGAGCTCCTACGAGCAGTACTTC.

This clonotype came up many times. The chain recombines TRBV20-1 with TRBJ2-1; unclear D gene. The germline V and J ends were trimmed by 3 bases and 9 bases, with 15 bases remaining between them. CDR3 length equals 13 residues. Germline CDR1 reads DFQATT; CDR2 reads SNEGSKA (reference sequence). The CDR3 spells CSARAPRAGEQFF. CDR3 DNA sequence: TGCAGTGCTAGGGCCCCGAGAGCTGGTGAGCAGTTCTTC.

The V gene is TRBV10-2, the J gene TRBJ2-3; the match to TRBD2 covers 12 bases. Germline CDR1 WSHSY, CDR2 SAAADI. This CDR3 spans 15 amino acids. With 2 bases clipped from V and 3 bases from J, the junction kept 0 bases outside the gene matches. CDR3 nucleotides: TGCGCCAGCAGTGAGGGACTAGCGGGGACAGATACGCAGTATTTT. Its translation is CASSEGLAGTDTQYF.

The V gene is TRBV6-5, the J gene TRBJ2-7; 9 nucleotides align to TRBD1. The CDR3 spans 17 residues. J was trimmed by 4 bases and V by 0 bases; bases with no gene match: 10. Germline CDR1 is MNHEY and CDR2 is SVGAGI. The CDR3 spells CASSYSPIQGASYEQYF. CDR3 in DNA: TGTGCCAGCAGTTACTCACCCATACAGGGGGCTTCGTACGAGCAGTACTTC.

This clonotype was seen a handful of times. The chain has TRBV12-3 or TRBV12-4 and TRBJ2-7; D ambiguous. Trimming pared 6 bases from V and 0 bases from J, leaving 9 bases between. This CDR3 region has 13 residues. The CDR3 reads CASSDVDSYEQYF. The CDR3 nucleotides are TGTGCCAGCAGCGACGTCGACTCCTACGAGCAGTACTTC.

This clonotype turned up a few times. J is TRBJ2-5 and V is TRBV5-5, with D tentatively TRBD1 or TRBD2 (5 bases each). Deletions cut 4 bases from V and 2 bases from J, with 15 bases between. The CDR3 contains 15 residues. Germline values: CDR1 SGHKS, CDR2 YYEKEE (reference sequence). The CDR3 is CASSRLGTNQETQYF. CDR3 DNA: TGTGCCAGCAGCCGACTGGGGACCAATCAAGAGACCCAGTACTTC.

This clonotype was seen many times. The CDR3 reads CASSRGGQIANYGYTF. As DNA, the CDR3 is TGTGCCAGCAGCAGGGGCGGGCAGATCGCTAACTATGGCTACACCTTC. The chain couples TRBV7-2 to TRBJ1-2; possible D gene TRBD1, 5 bases. The CDR3 runs to 16 residues. V lost 5 bases and J 0 bases, leaving 16 bases between the germline ends. The germline V gene has CDR1 SGHTA and CDR2 FQGNSA.

This clonotype was observed many times. This chain links TRBV29-1 with TRBJ2-3; 8 positions match TRBD1. Germline assignment: CDR1 SQVTM and CDR2 ANQGSEA. Trimming at V came to 0 bases and at J to 11 bases, leaving 4 bases not matched to a gene. This CDR3 is built from 12 residues. The CDR3 protein is CSVEDGTGLQYF. As DNA, the CDR3 is TGCAGCGTTGAAGACGGGACAGGCCTGCAGTATTTT.

The chain is built from TRBV9 and TRBJ2-3, with D perhaps matching TRBD2 (6 bases). CDR3 length equals 16 residues. The ends were cut back, 0 bases at V and 2 bases at J, with 13 bases in the middle. CDR1 is SGDLS and CDR2 is YYNGEE in the germline V gene. The CDR3 loop reads CASSVAGRGTTDTQYF. The CDR3, as DNA: TGTGCCAGCAGCGTAGCGGGGCGGGGAACCACAGATACGCAGTATTTT.

The rearrangement joins TRBV29-1 to TRBJ1-1; the match to TRBD1 covers 7 bases. The CDR3 totals 13 residues. V shed 7 bases and J 6 bases; nucleotides not matched to a gene: 11. CDR1 and CDR2 from the germline V gene are SQVTM and ANQGSEA. The CDR3 region has the DNA TGCAGCGCCAACAGGGGTACGGGGGCTGAAGCTTTCTTT. It codes for CSANRGTGAEAFF.

A remark on this clonotype: It may be a read error: a sequence one base away is much more abundant. This CDR3 is missing its conserved last phenylalanine or tryptophan, likely due to a read error. The chain uses TRBV20-1 and TRBJ2-3; 9 nucleotides line up with TRBD2. The J segment lost 1 base and the V segment lost 4 bases, leaving 3 bases of the junction unmatched. Germline V gene sequence: CDR1 DFQATT, CDR2 SNEGSKA (reference sequence). The CDR3 loop spans 14 amino acids. Here the CDR3 DNA reads TGCAGTGCTATTGGGACTAGCCGCACAGATACGCAGTATTTA. Amino acid sequence: CSAIGTSRTDTQYL.

The chain carries TRBV3-1 and TRBJ2-7; the D is unclear. Germline CDR1 LGHDT, CDR2 YNNKEL (reference sequence). This CDR3 is 11 amino acids long. Trimming stripped 3 bases from V and 6 bases from J, with 6 bases between. The CDR3 DNA sequence: TGTGCCAGCAGCCACCCCGGCGAGCAGTACTTC. It is translated as CASSHPGEQYF.

This clonotype occurred a few times. The chain combines TRBV5-1 with TRBJ2-1; D gene uncertain. The CDR3 is 13 amino acids. V lost 2 bases and J 4 bases, leaving 7 bases between the germline ends. Germline-derived CDR1 and CDR2 are SGHRS and YFSETQ. The CDR3 sequence is CASSFGTYNEQFF. As DNA, the CDR3 is TGCGCCAGCAGCTTTGGCACTTACAATGAGCAGTTCTTC.

This clonotype was seen a few times. V is TRBV6-5 and J is TRBJ2-5; D gene ambiguous. Germline values: CDR1 MNHEY, CDR2 SVGAGI. The CDR3 runs to 12 residues. V lost 8 bases and J 7 bases, leaving 14 bases between the germline ends. The CDR3 here is CASANPSGTQYF. CDR3 coding DNA: TGTGCCAGCGCAAACCCTTCGGGGACCCAGTACTTC.

This clonotype was seen repeatedly, ten times or more. This chain connects TRBV20-1 to TRBJ1-5; 10 nucleotides match TRBD1. The CDR3 has 13 amino acids. The ends lost 5 bases at V and 4 bases at J; junction bases unmatched: 2. Germline V gene lookup returns CDR1 DFQATT and CDR2 SNEGSKA (reference sequence). CDR3 sequence (DNA): TGCAGTGCTCCGGGACAGGGGAATCAGCCCCAGCATTTT. It specifies CSAPGQGNQPQHF.

The CDR3 coding sequence is TGTGCCAGCAGCTTTAGTCAGGGAGGAAGAGAGACCCAGTACTTC. Translated: CASSFSQGGRETQYF. The rearrangement uses TRBV5-5 and TRBJ2-5, with D possibly being TRBD2 (6 bases). The germline CDR1 and CDR2 sequences are SGHKS and YYEKEE (reference sequence). This CDR3 has 15 amino acids. The ends were cut back, 2 bases at V and 4 bases at J, with 15 bases in the middle.

This chain connects TRBV12-3 or TRBV12-4 to TRBJ2-7, with D perhaps matching TRBD2 (7 bases). This CDR3 region has 14 residues. Trimming cost V 3 bases and J 4 bases, with 13 bases left between them. The CDR3 loop reads CASSFGGGEYEQYF. CDR3 in DNA: TGTGCCAGCAGTTTTGGAGGGGGGGAGTACGAGCAGTACTTC.

The genes are TRBV29-1 and TRBJ2-3; D is possibly TRBD2 (7 bases). The germline CDR1 and CDR2 sequences are SQVTM and ANQGSEA. V dropped 4 bases and J dropped 0 bases, with 17 bases sitting between them. The CDR3 spans 16 residues. CDR3 coding DNA: TGCAGCGTTGTGAGGGGGGGACATACTAGCACAGATACGCAGTATTTT. Amino acids: CSVVRGGHTSTDTQYF.

The chain combines TRBV29-1 with TRBJ2-1; TRBD1 matches at 9 bases. The CDR3 loop spans 16 amino acids. Germline CDR1 and CDR2: SQVTM and ANQGSEA. The junction had 7 bases not matched to a gene; V was cut back by 3 bases and J by 1 base. Here the CDR3 DNA reads TGCAGCGTTGACAGGGGACAGGGAGGGTCCTACAATGAGCAGTTCTTC. Protein: CSVDRGQGGSYNEQFF.

This clonotype has just a few counts. The rearrangement joins TRBV4-2 to TRBJ2-1; D unresolved. Trimming cost V 1 base and J 5 bases, with 18 bases left between them. Per germline, CDR1 LGHNA and CDR2 YNFKEQ. The CDR3 spans 17 residues. The CDR3 reads CASSQVGLGPLDNEQFF. The CDR3 DNA follows: TGTGCCAGCAGCCAAGTGGGCTTAGGGCCCTTAGACAATGAGCAGTTCTTC.

This clonotype was picked up one time. The chain carries TRBV18 and TRBJ2-3; D is unresolved. The CDR3 sequence is 15 residues long. In germline, CDR1 is KGHSH, CDR2 LQKENI. Trimming took off 5 bases at V and 4 bases at J, with 16 bases between the two ends. The CDR3 nucleotides read TGTGCCAGCTCAGCTAGGTTGACATCGCCAGATACGCAGTATTTT. This codes for CASSARLTSPDTQYF. Full variable domain (missing parts from reference TRBV18 and TRBJ2-3): NAGVMQNPRHLVRRRGQEARLRCSPMKGHSHVYWYRQLPEEGLKFMVYLQKENIIDESGMPKERFSAEFPKEGPSILRIQQVVRGDSAAYFCASSARLTSPDTQYFGPGTRLTVL.

This clonotype was observed many times. This sequence joins TRBV9 and TRBJ2-5, with D perhaps given as TRBD1 or TRBD2 (5 bases each). V was clipped by 0 bases and J by 5 bases, with 14 bases between them. The CDR3 extends over 15 amino acids. Germline CDR1 is SGDLS and CDR2 is YYNGEE. The CDR3 nucleotides are TGTGCCAGCAGCGTAGACAGGCGAGGGGTTGAGACCCAGTACTTC. This gives the protein CASSVDRRGVETQYF.